This TCR beta chain derives from a study of control samples from healthy donors and cancer patients. Only in-frame clones appear in the TCRdb table, and some are missing; sequencing was by immunoSEQ multiplex PCR. The sample carries some 170,000 clones, 95% to 96% recorded once. Germline V lookup: CDR1 SGHAT, CDR2 FQNNGV. This CDR3 has 14 residues. The germline V and J ends were trimmed by 2 bases and 1 base, with 9 bases remaining between them. The source material was blood. This sequence originates from a woman in her twenties or thirties in good health. The chain has TRBV11-2 and TRBJ2-7; D is uncertain. The chain's CDR3 is CASSLLHGSYEQYF. CDR3 DNA: TGTGCCAGCAGCTTACTCCACGGTTCCTACGAGCAGTACTTC.